This T cell receptor beta chain comes out of a study of blood T cell repertoires in COVID-19. For the study at large: Samples representing acute and convalescent COVID-19 were sourced from the United States, Italy and Spain. From T cells, B-cell-depleted T cells, or PBMCs came the material, which was cDNA or gDNA.

In the authors' methods: Cell counts per sample came from amplifying reference gene primers. Measured with immunoSEQ multiplex PCR; TCRdb has only the in-frame clones, and not every one. V, J and clone size were drawn from that table, and D and trimming were deduced from the DNA. Found here are some 250,000 clones, roughly 84% of them singletons; the top ten hold 25% to 35%. CDR1 and CDR2 from the germline V gene are MDHEN and SYDVKM. This CDR3 comprises 13 residues. Between the trimmed V and J ends, which lost 4 bases and 1 base, there was a span of 7 bases. The chain couples TRBV28 to TRBJ1-1; tentative D call: TRBD1 (6 bases). Sample: peripheral blood. The TCR sequence derives from a man in his forties with acute or convalescent COVID-19. The CDR3 reads CASSSTGNTEAFF. In DNA, the CDR3 is TGTGCCAGCAGTTCGACAGGGAACACTGAAGCTTTCTTT.